This TCR beta chain is from a study of CD8+CD57+ T cells in acquired aplastic anemia. Overall study context: Healthy donors averaged about 9.8 million reads for CD4+ cells. Points from the study as a whole: Levels of CD8+ Simpson's diversity were not significantly distinct in patients versus controls. About 30 was the count of CD8+ CDR3 sequences that patients shared with controls.

The V end was cut by 1 base, the J end by 3 bases, with 13 bases between. Germline CDR1 is LGHNA and CDR2 is YSLEER. The CDR3 has 15 residues. Genomic DNA served as template for TCR beta VDJ and CDR3 profiling. From the reads, TCRdb called clonotypes with MiXCR, one entry per CDR3 protein. The sample includes approximately 380,000 distinct CDR3 sequences, approximately 70% of them seen just once. This clonotype showed up many times. Its cognate antigen is unknown. The rearrangement links TRBV4-3 to TRBJ2-7; D unresolved. Sequenced input: sorted CD4+, CD8+, or CD8+CD57+ T cells (not recorded which) from PBMCs. This receptor was identified in a human donor in good health, serving as a control. CDR3 protein: CASSQGSHSLYEQYF. In nucleotides, the CDR3 is TGCGCCAGCAGCCAAGGTTCACACTCTCTCTACGAGCAGTACTTC.